Shown below are 27 T cell receptor beta chains from a single sample sequenced in a study of T cell repertoires in cytomegalovirus infection. TCRdb re-analysed the reads in MiXCR, keeping a single row per CDR3 protein. Here the sample spans fewer than 200,000 distinct CDR3 sequences, about a tenth being singletons. Sequenced: PBMCs. These receptors originate from a human donor in good health (CMV status not recorded). Some clones in this sample may be carry-over from other donors' samples.

This clonotype was detected many times. The V and J genes are TRBV10-2 and TRBJ1-2, with 7 bases identical to TRBD1. Unmatched junction bases numbered 4, after V lost 0 bases and J lost 6 bases. This CDR3 spans 14 amino acids. Germline loops: CDR1 WSHSY, CDR2 SAAADI. CDR3 amino acids: CASSESTGFDGYTF. CDR3 coding DNA: TGCGCCAGCAGTGAGTCGACAGGGTTCGATGGCTACACCTTC.

The J gene is TRBJ1-6, the V gene TRBV14; D gene ambiguous. Trimming shortened V by 4 bases and J by 6 bases, and 16 bases separated the two germline ends. Germline lookup yields CDR1 SGHDN and CDR2 FVKESK. This CDR3 has 16 residues. In nucleotides, the CDR3 is TGTGCCAGCAGCCCAGAGGTCGGACGGATTAATTCACCCCTCCACTTT. Its protein is CASSPEVGRINSPLHF.

V gene TRBV18 combines with J gene TRBJ1-5; D is perhaps TRBD1 (6 bases). Deletions cut 3 bases from V and 2 bases from J, with 14 bases between. CDR1 is KGHSH, CDR2 LQKENI, per germline. This CDR3 region has 16 residues. The CDR3 DNA sequence: TGTGCCAGCTCACCTTCTAGGGGGGACGGCAATCAGCCCCAGCATTTT. Translating it yields CASSPSRGDGNQPQHF.

This clonotype was picked up many times. The gene calls are TRBV7-2 and TRBJ1-1; tentative D call: TRBD1 (5 bases). Between the trimmed V and J ends, which lost 2 bases and 2 bases, there was a span of 12 bases. CDR3 size: 15 residues. Germline V gene sequence: CDR1 SGHTA, CDR2 FQGNSA. CDR3 DNA: TGTGCCAGCAGCTTAAGTCGGCAGGGCAACACTGAAGCTTTCTTT. Its protein product is CASSLSRQGNTEAFF. The full variable domain, with the rest looked up from reference TRBV7-2 and TRBJ1-1, is GAGVSQSPSNKVTEKGKDVELRCDPISGHTALYWYRQSLGQGLEFLIYFQGNSAPDKSGLPSDRFSAERTGGSVSTLTIQRTQQEDSAVYLCASSLSRQGNTEAFFGQGTRLTVV.

The chain is built from TRBV27 and TRBJ1-1; D ambiguous. Between the trimmed V and J ends, which lost 3 bases and 1 base, there was a span of 12 bases. CDR1 and CDR2 from the germline V gene are MNHEY and SMNVEV (reference sequence). The CDR3 is 15 residues long. The CDR3 here is CASSLRPDGNTEAFF. CDR3 sequence (DNA): TGTGCCAGCAGTTTGCGACCTGACGGGAACACTGAAGCTTTCTTT.

This clonotype showed up just a few times. The CDR3 region has the DNA TGCGCCAGCAGCCTAGGGCCGGGCGATGAGCAGTTCTTC. It is translated as CASSLGPGDEQFF. The V call is TRBV4-3, the J call TRBJ2-1; D is uncertain. The CDR3 has 13 residues. The V gene lost 4 bases and the J gene lost 8 bases, with 12 bases spanning the gap. Germline CDR1 is LGHNA and CDR2 is YSLEER.

This clonotype was observed many times. The chain recombines TRBV28 with TRBJ2-1; D might be TRBD1 or TRBD2, each matching 5 bases. In germline, CDR1 is MDHEN, CDR2 SYDVKM. Between the trimmed V and J ends, which lost 10 bases and 7 bases, there was a span of 20 bases. The CDR3 is 14 residues long. The CDR3 nucleotides read TGTGCCACCTATTTGGGACGGAACCTAAATGAGCAGTTCTTC. Amino acid sequence: CATYLGRNLNEQFF. The variable domain in full, with the rest retrieved from reference TRBV28 and TRBJ2-1, is DVKVTQSSRYLVKRTGEKVFLECVQDMDHENMFWYRQDPGLGLRLIYFSYDVKMKEKGDIPEGYSVSREKKERFSLILESASTNQTSMYLCATYLGRNLNEQFFGPGTRLTVL.

The V call is TRBV14, the J call TRBJ1-1; no definite D call. V shed 1 base and J shed 5 bases, with 8 bases lying between them. Germline lookup yields CDR1 SGHDN and CDR2 FVKESK. The CDR3 is made up of 13 amino acids. CDR3 in amino acids: CASSQVLGTEAFF. For the CDR3, the DNA is TGTGCCAGCAGCCAAGTTTTGGGTACTGAAGCTTTCTTT.

The rearrangement uses TRBV15 and TRBJ2-7; D uncertain. The ends were cut back, 0 bases at V and 9 bases at J, with 12 bases in the middle. Germline-derived CDR1 and CDR2 are LNHNV and YYDKDF (reference sequence). The CDR3 consists of 13 residues. DNA for the CDR3: TGTGCCACCAGCAGAGATCCGGCAGGCCCGCAGTACTTC. Translation gives CATSRDPAGPQYF.

This clonotype came up many times. CDR3 coding DNA: TGCAGTGCTAGAGTCCTGACGGACCCAAGCTCCTACGAGCAGTACTTC. Translation: CSARVLTDPSSYEQYF. The chain joins TRBV20-1 to TRBJ2-7; D gene unclear. V lost 1 base to trimming and J lost 0 bases, with 16 bases between them. The CDR3 spans 16 residues. Germline V gives CDR1 DFQATT, CDR2 SNEGSKA (reference sequence).

This clonotype was counted only a few times. The chain employs TRBV19 and TRBJ1-5; perhaps TRBD1 as D (5 bases). CDR1 is LNHDA and CDR2 is SQIVND in the germline V gene (reference sequence). The CDR3 sequence is 13 residues long. Trimming took 8 bases from V and 2 from J, leaving 10 bases between them. The CDR3 DNA reads TGTGCCAGTTCCGGGGACCGCAATCAGCCCCAGCATTTT. Residues: CASSGDRNQPQHF.

This clonotype came up a few times. The V and J genes are TRBV29-1 and TRBJ1-3; D is unresolved. The CDR3 totals 11 residues. Trimming cost V 7 bases and J 4 bases, with 8 bases left between them. Germline assignment: CDR1 SQVTM and CDR2 ANQGSEA. Written as DNA, the CDR3 is TGCAGCGGTTTCTTCGGAAACACCATATATTTT. It specifies CSGFFGNTIYF.

The genes are TRBV13 and TRBJ2-5; TRBD1 aligns across 9 bases. Trimming took 4 bases from V and 1 from J; bases not matched to a gene: 4. This CDR3 contains 15 residues. The germline V gene encodes CDR1 PRHDT and CDR2 FYEKMQ (reference sequence). CDR3 nucleotides: TGTGCCAGCAGCTGGGGACAGGGAGGCCAAGAGACCCAGTACTTC. Its translation: CASSWGQGGQETQYF.

V is TRBV6-2 or TRBV6-3 and J is TRBJ2-4; TRBD2 aligns across 9 bases. CDR1 is MNHEY, CDR2 SVGEGT, per germline. The CDR3 spans 17 residues. J gave up 3 bases and V 6 bases, and 12 bases lay outside the gene matches. CDR3 nucleotide sequence: TGTGCCAGCAGACTCGGGCTAGCGGGGTCAGACAAAAACATTCAGTACTTC. Protein sequence: CASRLGLAGSDKNIQYF.

This clonotype was found a few times. This rearrangement joins TRBV3-1 to TRBJ2-1; no definite D call. V lost 0 bases, J lost 9 bases, and 9 bases lay in between. The CDR3 runs to 13 residues. Germline assignment: CDR1 LGHDT and CDR2 YNNKEL (reference sequence). Here the CDR3 reads CASSQDTRGEQFF. The CDR3, as DNA: TGTGCCAGCAGCCAAGATACCCGAGGTGAGCAGTTCTTC.

At least ten counts were recorded for this clonotype. The chain joins TRBV7-3 to TRBJ2-2, with TRBD2 matching over 9 bases. The CDR3 has 17 residues. Germline loops: CDR1 SGHTA, CDR2 FQGTGA. V lost 5 bases to trimming and J lost 4 bases; unmatched junction nucleotides: 11. CDR3 amino acids: CASSRGAGGLGTGELFF. CDR3 DNA sequence: TGTGCCAGCAGCCGGGGGGCGGGAGGGCTCGGCACCGGGGAGCTGTTTTTT.

This clonotype has more than one count but fewer than ten. The rearrangement uses TRBV4-1 and TRBJ1-3; D not certain. V was trimmed by 0 bases and J by 1 base, leaving 13 bases between them. The germline CDR1 and CDR2 sequences are MGHRA and YSYEKL. The CDR3 extends over 17 amino acids. In nucleotides, the CDR3 is TGCGCCAGCAGCCAAGATCGAGGGATTCTTTCTGGAAACACCATATATTTT. This sequence encodes CASSQDRGILSGNTIYF.

This clonotype was picked up many times. The rearrangement joins TRBV7-2 to TRBJ1-1, with 7 bases fitting TRBD1. CDR1 and CDR2 (germline): SGHTA, FQGNSA. V lost 5 bases, J lost 3 bases, and 9 bases stayed unmatched. The CDR3 spans 15 residues. The CDR3 DNA sequence: TGTGCCAGCAGCGCGCATACAGGGGCGGACACTGAAGCTTTCTTT. Translated: CASSAHTGADTEAFF.

This clonotype came up many times. The chain joins TRBV14 to TRBJ2-1, with 8 bases identical to TRBD2. The germline V gene encodes CDR1 SGHDN and CDR2 FVKESK. The J segment lost 7 bases and the V segment lost 4 bases, leaving 9 bases of the junction unmatched. This CDR3 is 15 amino acids long. CDR3 DNA sequence: TGTGCCAGCAGCCCCCGGGGACTAGTATTGAATGAGCAGTTCTTC. It specifies CASSPRGLVLNEQFF.

V is TRBV10-3 and J is TRBJ1-6, with 7 bases that match TRBD1. This CDR3 is 15 amino acids long. The germline gives CDR1 ENHRY, CDR2 SYGVKD. The V and J ends lost 4 bases and 10 bases, in that order; junction bases with no gene match: 10. CDR3 sequence (DNA): TGTGCCATCAGTGTCGGAGGGGGCGCGAAATCACCCCTCCACTTT. Translation: CAISVGGGAKSPLHF.

This clonotype has more than one count but fewer than ten. J is TRBJ2-7 and V is TRBV25-1, with a possible D match to TRBD2 (5 bases). The CDR3 length is 15 residues. The V end lost 5 bases, the J end lost 4 bases, and 18 bases lay between the germline ends. Looked up from germline, CDR1 is MGHDK and CDR2 is SYGVNS. CDR3 coding DNA: TGTGCCAGCAGTCTTAGTCGAGGGCCCCTGTACGAGCAGTACTTC. Protein: CASSLSRGPLYEQYF.

On this clonotype itself: No conserved phenylalanine or tryptophan is present at the end of the CDR3, so a read error is the likely explanation. The chain employs TRBV6-2 or TRBV6-3 and TRBJ2-1, with 9 bases aligning to TRBD1. This CDR3 has 17 residues. With V trimmed by 0 bases and J by 8 bases, 11 bases remained unmatched. Germline CDR1 MNHEY, CDR2 SVGEGT. CDR3 coding DNA: TGTGCCAGCAGTTACTCCCTGGGACAGGGAATGATCCATGAGCAGTTCTCC. Protein sequence: CASSYSLGQGMIHEQFS.

The chain uses TRBV5-4 and TRBJ2-5, with D maybe TRBD2 (5 bases). Deletions cut 0 bases from V and 5 bases from J, with 8 bases between. The CDR3 runs 13 residues. Germline assignment: CDR1 SGHNT and CDR2 YYREEE (reference sequence). The CDR3: CASSLGGFETQYF. As DNA, the CDR3 is TGTGCCAGCAGCTTGGGAGGGTTCGAGACCCAGTACTTC.

This clonotype appeared many times. The J gene is TRBJ2-5, the V gene TRBV7-8; a possible D gene is TRBD1 (7 bases). The CDR3 loop spans 14 amino acids. Germline V gene data show CDR1 as SGHVS and CDR2 as FQNEAQ. Trimming cost V 1 base and J 5 bases, with 11 bases left between them. CDR3: CASSLVAGGETQYF. The CDR3 nucleotides read TGTGCCAGCAGCTTAGTGGCAGGGGGGGAGACCCAGTACTTC.

The chain employs TRBV7-9 and TRBJ2-7; a weak D match, TRBD1 (6 bases). This CDR3 region has 16 residues. Trimming took off 4 bases at V and 4 bases at J, with 20 bases between the two ends. CDR1 is SEHNR and CDR2 is FQNEAQ in the germline V gene (reference sequence). As DNA, the CDR3 is TGTGCCAGCAGCTCCCCTGGGGGCCCTCGCGAATACGAGCAGTACTTC. This codes for CASSSPGGPREYEQYF.

This clonotype has a count of ten or more. The rearrangement uses TRBV20-1 and TRBJ1-1, with no clear D. Trimming took off 1 base at V and 0 bases at J, with 6 bases between the two ends. The CDR3 has 13 amino acids. In germline, CDR1 is DFQATT, CDR2 SNEGSKA (reference sequence). For the CDR3, the DNA is TGCAGTGCTAGAGTATCGGTGAACACTGAAGCTTTCTTT. Its protein product is CSARVSVNTEAFF.

Many counts were recorded for this clonotype. The chain is built from TRBV12-3 or TRBV12-4 and TRBJ2-2; unclear D gene. The V end lost 6 bases, the J end lost 1 base, and 9 bases lay between the germline ends. The CDR3 spans 14 residues. CDR3 DNA: TGTGCCAGCAGAGGGCTCCTGAACACCGGGGAGCTGTTTTTT. Amino acid sequence: CASRGLLNTGELFF.